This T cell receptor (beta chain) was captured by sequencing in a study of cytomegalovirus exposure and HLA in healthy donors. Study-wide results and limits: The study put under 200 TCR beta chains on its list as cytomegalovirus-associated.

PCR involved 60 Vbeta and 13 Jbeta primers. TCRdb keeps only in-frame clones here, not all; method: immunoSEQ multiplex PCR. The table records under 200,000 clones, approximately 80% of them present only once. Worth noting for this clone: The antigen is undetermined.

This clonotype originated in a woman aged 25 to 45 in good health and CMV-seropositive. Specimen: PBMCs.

The CDR3 loop reads CASSQAGGSPLHF. The DNA of the CDR3 is TGCGCCAGCAGCCAGGCCGGGGGTTCACCCCTCCACTTT. The gene calls are TRBV4-3 and TRBJ1-6; D might be TRBD1 (5 bases). Between the trimmed V and J ends, which lost 3 bases and 9 bases, there was a span of 9 bases. This CDR3 has 13 residues. Germline values: CDR1 LGHNA, CDR2 YSLEER.